This T cell receptor (beta chain) was observed in a study of T cell repertoires in cytomegalovirus infection (dated 2019 in TCRdb). About the investigation overall: Recently identified HLA-C-restricted CMV epitopes, whose presentation resists viral immunomodulation, were targeted by peptide stimulations together with well-studied HLA-B-restricted epitopes. Because public TCR beta signatures pointed to carriage of CMV infection together with the matching HLA type, the HLA type of each donor mattered for the analysis. Study-wide conclusions, independent of this receptor: In both this cohort and an independent roughly 330-donor cohort, the cumulative frequency of public TCR beta family members distinguished carriers of CMV infection plus the relevant HLA type. The ex vivo response was dominated by HLA-C-restricted CMV-specific TCR beta clonotypes, which also provided the single most frequent clonotype in two of eight donors.

Taken from cysteine to phenylalanine, the CDR3 has 14 residues. Of the read, only the CDR3 DNA is kept; its 42 bases are in frame from base 1. Deletion took 7 bases off V and 2 bases off J, with a span of 13 bases between the germline ends. The germline V gene sets CDR1 to KGHDR and CDR2 to SFDVKD. Sequenced using an Illumina HiSeq 1500. The public sequencing data were trimmed at Q25 with fastp and processed into clonotypes with MiXCR by TCRdb, which kept only in-frame beta chains. Rows with one shared CDR3 protein collapse into an entry with the most common genes and DNA. Recorded for this sample are fewer than 950,000 distinct CDR3 sequences; approximately 32% of them occurred a single time. The top ten constitute around an eighth of the sample. Turning to this clonotype: Its antigen remains undetermined. The record has no base qualities; no much larger clone is one base away.

The treatment or condition label here, explained by the study, means: in vitro stimulation with specific CMV peptide epitopes to enrich CMV-specific T cells. The sequences come from cultured CD8+ T cells from PBMCs, collected from culture after CMV antigen stimulation. The chain links TRBV24-1 with TRBJ2-5; the D gene identity is not certain. The receptor's source is a human donor in good health (CMV status not recorded). Some clones in this sample may be carry-over from other donors' samples. The DNA sequence reads TGTGCCACCAGCCGGGCAAGTTGGCAAGAGACCCAGTACTTC. Its coded protein is CATSRASWQETQYF.